The rows below give T cell receptor beta chains drawn from one sample of a study of molecular identifiers for immune sequencing clone quantification. TCRdb itself ran the PCR reads through MiXCR, one entry per CDR3 protein. The sample lists about half a million distinct CDR3 sequences; around 23% were seen once. The sequencing input was naive CD8+ T cells from blood, with Jurkat cell RNA spiked in. These receptors all come from a human donor in good health. Some libraries in this study had Jurkat cell RNA spiked in. CDR3s include the opening cysteine and the closing phenylalanine or tryptophan. D genes are given only for firm matches. For some rows the clone size is stated as once, few or many, or as a class when expanded; others skip it.

length	J	V	size	D	CDR3	DNA
17	TRBJ2-3	TRBV7-2	NA	TRBD2	CASSDPRAGGRTDTQYF	TGTGCCAGCAGCGACCCCAGAGCGGGGGGTCGCACAGATACGCAGTATTTT
15	TRBJ2-5	TRBV7-2	NA	NA	CASSSDLGGRKTQYF	TGTGCCAGCAGCTCGGATCTGGGGGGGCGGAAGACCCAGTACTTC
15	TRBJ2-7	TRBV7-9	few	TRBD1	CASSSGDTGGWFSRF	TGTGCCAGCAGCTCGGGGGACACAGGGGGCTGGTTCAGCCGCTTC
15	TRBJ2-1	TRBV19	NA	NA	CASSTGSGTNNEQFF	TGTGCCAGTAGTACAGGATCCGGGACAAACAATGAGCAGTTCTTC
15	TRBJ1-3	TRBV5-1	NA	NA	CACASTGNSGNTIYF	TGCGCCTGCGCTAGTACCGGGAACTCTGGAAACACCATATATTTT
15	TRBJ2-7	TRBV5-3	NA	NA	CASSQDRLAVYEQYF	TGTGCCAGCAGCCAAGATCGGCTAGCTGTCTACGAGCAGTACTTC
14	TRBJ1-1	TRBV2	NA	NA	CASSEALGYSEAFF	TGTGCCAGCAGTGAAGCGTTGGGGTACTCTGAAGCTTTCTTT
18	TRBJ2-3	TRBV20-1	NA	TRBD1	CSASLGTGLNLPTDAQYF	TGCAGTGCTAGTCTCGGGACAGGCTTGAACCTCCCCACAGATGCGCAGTATTTT
14	TRBJ2-1	TRBV12-5	NA	NA	CASGLGTDYNEQFF	TGTGCTAGTGGTTTGGGAACAGACTACAATGAGCAGTTCTTC
15	TRBJ1-2	TRBV7-9	few	NA	CASSHPGPANYGYTF	TGTGCCAGCAGCCATCCCGGGCCTGCGAACTATGGCTACACCTTC
15	TRBJ2-1	TRBV4-2	NA	NA	CASSHTRTGDNEQFF	TGTGCCAGCAGCCATACAAGAACAGGAGACAATGAGCAGTTCTTC
16	TRBJ2-3	TRBV12-3/TRBV12-4	NA	NA	CASSLARVSLTDTQYF	TGTGCCAGCAGTTTAGCGAGGGTTTCCCTCACAGATACGCAGTATTTT
17	TRBJ2-3	TRBV5-1	many	NA	CASSTATGRLYTDTQYF	TGCGCCAGCAGCACAGCCACGGGACGGCTGTACACAGATACGCAGTATTTT
13	TRBJ1-2	TRBV2	many	NA	CASSGGTDYGYTF	TGTGCCAGCAGTGGCGGGACGGACTATGGCTACACCTTC
15	TRBJ1-5	TRBV7-6	many	TRBD1	CASSLEQGAGQPQHF	TGTGCCAGCAGCTTAGAGCAGGGGGCCGGCCAGCCCCAGCATTTT
16	TRBJ1-4	TRBV7-9	few	TRBD1	CASSSDGTGDREKLFF	TGTGCCAGCAGCTCAGACGGGACAGGGGATCGGGAAAAACTGTTTTTT
17	TRBJ2-4	TRBV12-3/TRBV12-4	NA	TRBD1	CASSLSGQGKTKNIQYF	TGTGCCAGCAGTTTGTCGGGACAGGGTAAAACCAAAAACATTCAGTACTTC
15	TRBJ2-2	TRBV19	NA	NA	CASSIDLQITGELFF	TGTGCCAGTAGTATAGATCTCCAAATCACCGGGGAGCTGTTTTTT
11	TRBJ2-7	TRBV7-9	NA	NA	CANTSGYEQYF	TGTGCCAACACCTCAGGCTACGAGCAGTACTTC
16	TRBJ2-6	TRBV27	few	TRBD1	CASSPGTGVGANVLTF	TGTGCCAGCAGCCCAGGGACAGGGGTTGGGGCCAACGTCCTGACTTTC
15	TRBJ2-2	TRBV29-1	NA	NA	CSVEMGQGRNGKLFF	TGCAGCGTTGAAATGGGGCAGGGACGAAACGGGAAGCTGTTTTTT
13	TRBJ2-3	TRBV12-3/TRBV12-4	NA	NA	CASSLFKSDTQYF	TGTGCCAGCAGTTTATTCAAATCGGATACGCAGTATTTT
15	TRBJ2-1	TRBV13	NA	NA	CASNNRGLPYNEQFF	TGTGCCAGCAATAATCGCGGGCTACCCTACAATGAGCAGTTCTTC
13	TRBJ1-5	TRBV30	NA	NA	CAWSEQSNQPQHF	TGTGCCTGGAGCGAGCAGTCCAATCAGCCCCAGCATTTT
15	TRBJ2-7	TRBV14	NA	TRBD1	CASSQFLDRGYEQYF	TGTGCCAGCAGCCAATTTCTCGACAGGGGCTACGAGCAGTACTTC
16	TRBJ1-2	TRBV14	few	NA	CASSPTDTVSNYGYTF	TGTGCCAGCAGCCCGACGGATACTGTTTCTAACTATGGCTACACCTTC
15	TRBJ2-1	TRBV24-1	few	NA	CATSDPSRGANEQFF	TGTGCCACCAGTGATCCTTCCAGGGGGGCCAATGAGCAGTTCTTC
13	TRBJ1-5	TRBV2	NA	TRBD1	CAVRDSPNQPQHF	TGTGCCGTACGGGACAGCCCCAATCAGCCCCAGCATTTT
14	TRBJ2-7	TRBV12-3/TRBV12-4	many	TRBD1	CASSFLGQGAGQYF	TGTGCCAGCAGTTTTCTGGGACAGGGGGCCGGGCAGTACTTC
14	TRBJ2-7	TRBV19	few	NA	CASRPTWGTYEQYF	TGTGCCAGTAGGCCCACGTGGGGGACCTACGAGCAGTACTTC
17	TRBJ2-5	TRBV20-1	few	TRBD2	CSAKELTSGSAQETQYF	TGCAGTGCAAAAGAACTGACTAGCGGGAGTGCCCAAGAGACCCAGTACTTC
14	TRBJ2-7	TRBV5-1	few	NA	CASSFGTPPNEQYF	TGCGCCAGCAGCTTCGGGACCCCCCCCAACGAGCAGTACTTC
15	TRBJ2-7	TRBV5-1	NA	TRBD1	CASSLETGGSDEQYF	TGCGCCAGCAGCTTGGAGACAGGGGGTTCGGACGAGCAGTACTTC
18	TRBJ2-7	TRBV6-2/TRBV6-3	NA	TRBD1	CASSSLDRGPFTDYEQYF	TGTGCCAGCAGCTCCCTGGACAGGGGGCCCTTTACCGACTACGAGCAGTACTTC
15	TRBJ1-1	TRBV28	few	TRBD1	CASSPRTGVITEAFF	TGTGCCAGCAGTCCCCGGACAGGGGTTATCACTGAAGCTTTCTTT
19	TRBJ1-2	TRBV27	NA	TRBD1	CASSLWPPNGQEGGYGYTF	TGTGCCAGCAGTTTATGGCCCCCAAATGGACAGGAAGGGGGCTATGGCTACACCTTC
12	TRBJ2-7	TRBV27	NA	TRBD1	CASGTRGYEQYF	TGTGCCAGCGGTACCAGGGGGTACGAGCAGTACTTC
15	TRBJ1-2	TRBV4-3	many	NA	CASSQGRPPEEGYTF	TGCGCCAGCAGCCAAGGCCGACCCCCCGAGGAAGGCTACACCTTC
17	TRBJ2-5	TRBV13	NA	TRBD2	CASSVRLAGAGLETQYF	TGTGCCAGCAGCGTGCGACTAGCGGGAGCTGGTTTGGAGACCCAGTACTTC
15	TRBJ2-5	TRBV29-1	many	TRBD2	CSVKSWTSGQETQYF	TGCAGCGTTAAATCTTGGACTAGCGGTCAAGAGACCCAGTACTTC
13	TRBJ1-1	TRBV27	NA	NA	CASSLVGWTEAFF	TGTGCCAGCAGTTTGGTGGGGTGGACTGAAGCTTTCTTT
15	TRBJ2-5	TRBV7-9	many	TRBD2	CASSLIGRAAETQYF	TGTGCCAGCAGCTTGATCGGGAGGGCCGCAGAGACCCAGTACTTC
13	TRBJ2-3	TRBV12-3/TRBV12-4	many	NA	CASSPWIWGTQYF	TGTGCCAGCAGTCCCTGGATTTGGGGTACGCAGTATTTT
14	TRBJ2-7	TRBV9	NA	TRBD2	CASSVGSGGLKQYF	TGTGCCAGCAGCGTCGGTAGCGGGGGCCTTAAGCAGTACTTC
14	TRBJ2-2	TRBV12-3/TRBV12-4	many	NA	CASSVGGNTGELFF	TGTGCCAGCAGCGTAGGAGGGAACACCGGGGAGCTGTTTTTT
19	TRBJ1-5	TRBV3-1	NA	NA	CAISPRPMGMEYSNQPQHF	TGTGCCATCAGCCCAAGACCAATGGGGATGGAGTATAGCAATCAGCCCCAGCATTTT